This T cell receptor (beta chain) originates from a study of blood T cell repertoires in COVID-19. Looking at the study overall: The analysed material was cDNA or gDNA that came from T cells, B-cell-depleted T cells, or PBMCs.

From germline, CDR1 is SGHVS and CDR2 FNYEAQ. There are 13 residues in the CDR3. The V gene lost 5 bases and the J gene lost 5 bases, with 13 bases spanning the gap. In the authors' workflow: Cell counts per sample came from amplifying reference gene primers. Clones were sequenced by immunoSEQ multiplex PCR, and TCRdb holds only the in-frame ones, with some missing. The V and J calls and clone size come from that table; D and trimming were worked out from the DNA. The table has roughly 500,000 clones, 89% seen once. Seattle-derived patients entered the study during active infection and were followed longitudinally.

The V and J genes are TRBV7-6 and TRBJ2-7; a weak D match, TRBD1 (5 bases). The sequence derives from a man between 18 and 29 years old with COVID-19, enrolled during active disease. Material: peripheral blood. The CDR3 is CASSRPPDNEQYF. For the CDR3, the DNA is TGTGCCAGCAGCAGGCCACCGGACAACGAGCAGTACTTC.